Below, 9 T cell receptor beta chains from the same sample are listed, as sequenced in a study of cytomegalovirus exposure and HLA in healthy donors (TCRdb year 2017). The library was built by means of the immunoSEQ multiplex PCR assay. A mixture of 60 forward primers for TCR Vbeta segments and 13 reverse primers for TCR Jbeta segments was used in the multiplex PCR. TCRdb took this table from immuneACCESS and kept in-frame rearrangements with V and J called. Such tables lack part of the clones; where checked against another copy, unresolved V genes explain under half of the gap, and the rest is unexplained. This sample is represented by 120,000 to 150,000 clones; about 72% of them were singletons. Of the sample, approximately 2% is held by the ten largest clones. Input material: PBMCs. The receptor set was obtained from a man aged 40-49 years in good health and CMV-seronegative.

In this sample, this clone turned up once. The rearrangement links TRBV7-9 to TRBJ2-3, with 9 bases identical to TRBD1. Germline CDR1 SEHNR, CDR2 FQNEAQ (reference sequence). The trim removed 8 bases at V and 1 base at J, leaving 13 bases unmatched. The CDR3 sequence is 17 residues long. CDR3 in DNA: TGTGCCAGCCCCAATTTGCCACAGGGGGCTGGCACAGATACGCAGTATTTT. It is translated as CASPNLPQGAGTDTQYF.

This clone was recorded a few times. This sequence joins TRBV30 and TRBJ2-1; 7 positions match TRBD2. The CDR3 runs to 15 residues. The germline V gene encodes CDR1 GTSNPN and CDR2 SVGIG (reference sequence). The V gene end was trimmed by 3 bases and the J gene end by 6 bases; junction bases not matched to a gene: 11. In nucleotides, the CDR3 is TGTGCCTGGAGCGTTAGCCCTGCGGGAGCCAATGAGCAGTTCTTC. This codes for CAWSVSPAGANEQFF.

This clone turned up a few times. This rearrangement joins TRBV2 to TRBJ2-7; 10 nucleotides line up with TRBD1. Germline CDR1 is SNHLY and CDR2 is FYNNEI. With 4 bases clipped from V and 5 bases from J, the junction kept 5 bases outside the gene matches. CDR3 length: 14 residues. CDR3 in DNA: TGTGCCAGCAGTGCGGTGACAGGGGGCAACGAGCAGTACTTC. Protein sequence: CASSAVTGGNEQYF.

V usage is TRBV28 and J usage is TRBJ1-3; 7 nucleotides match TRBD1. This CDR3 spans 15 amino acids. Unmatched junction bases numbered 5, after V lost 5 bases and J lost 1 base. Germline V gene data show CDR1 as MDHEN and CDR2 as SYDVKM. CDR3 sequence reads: CASSQPTGSGNTIYF. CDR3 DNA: TGTGCCAGCAGTCAACCGACAGGGTCTGGAAACACCATATATTTT.

Written as DNA, the CDR3 is TGCGCCAGCAGTCAGGGCATCACCTACGAGCAGTACTTC. It codes for CASSQGITYEQYF. The chain combines TRBV10-2 with TRBJ2-7; D may be TRBD1 (5 bases). Germline values: CDR1 WSHSY, CDR2 SAAADI. The V and J ends lost 5 bases and 2 bases respectively, with 10 bases between them. The CDR3 covers 13 residues.

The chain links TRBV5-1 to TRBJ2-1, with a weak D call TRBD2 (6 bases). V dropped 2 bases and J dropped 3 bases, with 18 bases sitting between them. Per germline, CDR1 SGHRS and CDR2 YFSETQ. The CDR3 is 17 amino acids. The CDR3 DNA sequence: TGCGCCAGCAGCTTAGAAACGACTAGTCCACGCTACAATGAGCAGTTCTTC. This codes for CASSLETTSPRYNEQFF.

CDR3 in amino acids: CASSLVAGDVDTQYF. CDR3 in DNA: TGTGCCAGCAGCTTAGTAGCGGGGGATGTAGATACGCAGTATTTT. This chain links TRBV13 with TRBJ2-3, with 9 bases that match TRBD2. Germline V CDR1 and CDR2: PRHDT, FYEKMQ (reference sequence). The V gene end was trimmed by 1 base and the J gene end by 5 bases; junction bases not matched to a gene: 4. The CDR3 consists of 15 residues.

CDR3 amino acids: CASSMHGDQPQHF. In nucleotides, the CDR3 is TGTGCCAGTAGTATGCACGGGGATCAGCCCCAGCATTTT. The chain couples TRBV19 to TRBJ1-5; D is unresolved. With 3 bases removed from V and 5 bases from J, the gap between germline ends came to 8 bases. The CDR3 sequence is 13 residues long. Per the germline V gene, CDR1 is LNHDA and CDR2 is SQIVND (reference sequence). The variable domain in full, completed from reference TRBV19 and TRBJ1-5, reads DGGITQSPKYLFRKEGQNVTLSCEQNLNHDAMYWYRQDPGQGLRLIYYSQIVNDFQKGDIAEGYSVSREKKESFPLTVTSAQKNPTAFYLCASSMHGDQPQHFGDGTRLSIL.

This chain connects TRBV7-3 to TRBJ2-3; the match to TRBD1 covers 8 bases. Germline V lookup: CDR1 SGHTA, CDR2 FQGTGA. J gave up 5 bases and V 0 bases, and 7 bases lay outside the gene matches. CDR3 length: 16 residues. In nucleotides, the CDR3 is TGTGCCAGCAGCTTAACTCGGCAGGGGGCGGAAGATACGCAGTATTTT. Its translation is CASSLTRQGAEDTQYF.